This TCR beta chain was recovered during a study of blood T cells in healthy people across ages. Then a second PCR, running roughly 7 to 11 cycles, was carried out with a sample-barcoded 5' primer and a J-beta primer mix. TCRdb reprocessed the 5' RACE reads via MiXCR and lists one record per CDR3 protein. The sample shows under 1,000,000 distinct CDR3 sequences, about half of them seen only once. The CDR3 has 10 amino acids. Germline V gives CDR1 MNHEY, CDR2 SMNVEV (reference sequence). The ends were cut back, 5 bases at V and 4 bases at J, with 2 bases in the middle. Sequenced material: blood. The chain links TRBV27 to TRBJ1-2; no clear D gene. This receptor was obtained from a man older than 75 in good health. The CDR3 loop reads CASSPYGYTF. The CDR3 DNA reads as TGTGCCAGCAGTCCCTATGGCTACACCTTC.